These T cell receptor beta chains were read from a single sample in a study of T cells in localized non-small cell lung cancer. Profiled with immunoSEQ multiplex PCR; TCRdb holds only in-frame clones, not every one. The sample gives 1,500 to 2,500 clones, around 33% of which show up once; more than 10% is in the top ten. The specimen comprised lung tumor tissue, sampled before any cancer treatment. The receptors come from a male donor older than 55 with stage II lung adenocarcinoma. Both conserved end residues are part of each CDR3. Fields, in order: clone size, J gene, V gene, D gene, CDR3 DNA, CDR3 protein. D genes are given only for firm matches. Expanded clones get a size class; other rows say once, few or many, or leave the size out.

NA | TRBJ2-7 | TRBV11-3 | TRBD2 | TGTGCCAGCAGCGAACTAGCGGGAGGGCCCTACGAGCAGTACTTC | CASSELAGGPYEQYF
few | TRBJ1-1 | TRBV10-3 | NA | TGTGCCATCAGTGAGTTGGGACCAGAAGCTTTCTTT | CAISELGPEAFF
NA | TRBJ2-1 | TRBV18 | TRBD2 | TGTGCCAGCTCACCGCTTCTGGCGGGGGTCAATGAGCAGTTCTTC | CASSPLLAGVNEQFF
few | TRBJ2-7 | TRBV6-8 | NA | TGTGCCAGCTACGGGGGCACGTCCTACGAGCAGTACTTC | CASYGGTSYEQYF
medium-sized | TRBJ2-2 | TRBV6-8 | NA | TGTGCCAGCAGTGATGGCAGCTTCGGGCTGGCCGGGGAGCTGTTTTTT | CASSDGSFGLAGELFF
few | TRBJ1-3 | TRBV6-8 | TRBD1 | TGTGCCAGCAGTGATGTTTCGAGACAGGGAGCAAACACCATATATTTT | CASSDVSRQGANTIYF
medium-sized | TRBJ2-6 | TRBV9 | TRBD1 | TGTGCCAGCAGTGATTTGGGACAGGGGTATTCTGGGGCCAACGTCCTGACTTTC | CASSDLGQGYSGANVLTF
NA | TRBJ2-7 | TRBV15 | TRBD1 | TGTGCCACCAGCAGCCTGGGACAGGGATTTAACGAGCAGTACTTC | CATSSLGQGFNEQYF
medium-sized | TRBJ2-3 | TRBV11-3 | TRBD2 | TGTGCCAGCAGCTTATCAAGCGGGAGTGGGATGGTAGATACGCAGTATTTT | CASSLSSGSGMVDTQYF
NA | TRBJ2-3 | TRBV11-3 | NA | TGTGCCAGCAGCCCCCCTTGGTCCGGCACAGATACGCAGTATTTT | CASSPPWSGTDTQYF
few | TRBJ2-7 | TRBV7-2 | NA | TGTGCCTCAACTGCGCAGCTCTCCTACGAGCAGTACTTC | CASTAQLSYEQYF
few | TRBJ2-1 | TRBV11-3 | TRBD1 | TGTGCCAGCAGCTTGGACAGGGGGACCTACAATGAGCAGTTCTTC | CASSLDRGTYNEQFF
NA | TRBJ2-7 | TRBV29-1 | NA | TGCAGCGTTGATTTGGGGCCCGGCTACGAGCAGTACTTC | CSVDLGPGYEQYF
once | TRBJ1-2 | TRBV23-1 | NA | TGCGCCAGCAAACCCGGGATAAACTATGGCTACACCTTC | CASKPGINYGYTF